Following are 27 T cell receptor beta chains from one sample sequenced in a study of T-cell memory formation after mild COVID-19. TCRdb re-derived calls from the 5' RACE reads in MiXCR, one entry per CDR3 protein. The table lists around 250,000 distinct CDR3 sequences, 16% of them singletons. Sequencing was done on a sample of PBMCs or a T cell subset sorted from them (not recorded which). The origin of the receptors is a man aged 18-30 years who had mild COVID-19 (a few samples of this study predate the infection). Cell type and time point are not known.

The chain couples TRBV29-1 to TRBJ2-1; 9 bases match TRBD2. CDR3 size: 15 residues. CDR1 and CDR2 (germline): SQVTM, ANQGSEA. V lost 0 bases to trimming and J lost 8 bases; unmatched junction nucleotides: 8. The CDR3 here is CSVEDSGLADDEQFF. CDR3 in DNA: TGCAGCGTTGAAGACTCGGGACTAGCAGATGATGAGCAGTTCTTC.

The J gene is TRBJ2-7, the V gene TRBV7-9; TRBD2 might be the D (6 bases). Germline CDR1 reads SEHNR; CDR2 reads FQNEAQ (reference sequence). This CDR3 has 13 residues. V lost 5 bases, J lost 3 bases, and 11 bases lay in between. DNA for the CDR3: TGTGCCAGCAGCCCACGGGGGAGCTACGAGCAGTACGTC. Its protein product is CASSPRGSYEQYV.

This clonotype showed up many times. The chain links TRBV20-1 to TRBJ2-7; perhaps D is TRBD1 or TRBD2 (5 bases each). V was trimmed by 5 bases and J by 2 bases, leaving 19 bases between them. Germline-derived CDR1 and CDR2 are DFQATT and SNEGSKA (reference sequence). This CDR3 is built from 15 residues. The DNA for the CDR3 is TGCAGTGCTGCTAGAGCCGGGGCGCTCACCTACGAGCAGTACTTC. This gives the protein CSAARAGALTYEQYF.

This CDR3 is CSARSAITLPSTDTQYF. Written as DNA, the CDR3 is TGCAGTGCTAGATCCGCCATTACTCTTCCTAGCACAGATACGCAGTATTTT. The chain joins TRBV20-1 to TRBJ2-3; D gene uncertain. Germline values: CDR1 DFQATT, CDR2 SNEGSKA (reference sequence). This CDR3 contains 17 residues. The V gene lost 2 bases and the J gene lost 0 bases, with 18 bases spanning the gap.

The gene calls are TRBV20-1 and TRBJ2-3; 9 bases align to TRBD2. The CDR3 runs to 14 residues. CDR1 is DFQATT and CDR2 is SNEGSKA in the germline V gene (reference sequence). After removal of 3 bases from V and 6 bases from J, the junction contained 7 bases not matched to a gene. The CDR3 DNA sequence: TGCAGTGCTAGGGTAGGACTAGCGTCTGATACGCAGTATTTT. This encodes CSARVGLASDTQYF.

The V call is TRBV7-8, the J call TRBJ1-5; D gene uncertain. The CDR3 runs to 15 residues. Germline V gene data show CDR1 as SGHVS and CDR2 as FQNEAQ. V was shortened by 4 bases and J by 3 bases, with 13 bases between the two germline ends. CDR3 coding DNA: TGTGCCAGCAGCTCAGGCGGGCGGATCAATCAGCCCCAGCATTTT. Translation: CASSSGGRINQPQHF. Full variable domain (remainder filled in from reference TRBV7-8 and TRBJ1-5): GAGVSQSPRYKVAKRGQDVALRCDPISGHVSLFWYQQALGQGPEFLTYFQNEAQLDKSGLPSDRFFAERPEGSVSTLKIQRTQQEDSAVYLCASSSGGRINQPQHFGDGTRLSIL.

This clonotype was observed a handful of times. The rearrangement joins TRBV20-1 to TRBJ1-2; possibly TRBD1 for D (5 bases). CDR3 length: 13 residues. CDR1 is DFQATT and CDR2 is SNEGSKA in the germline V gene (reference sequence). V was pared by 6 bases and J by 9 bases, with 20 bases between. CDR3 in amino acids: CSARARDRRRYTF. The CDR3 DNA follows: TGCAGTGCCCGAGCCCGGGACCGCCGTCGCTACACCTTC.

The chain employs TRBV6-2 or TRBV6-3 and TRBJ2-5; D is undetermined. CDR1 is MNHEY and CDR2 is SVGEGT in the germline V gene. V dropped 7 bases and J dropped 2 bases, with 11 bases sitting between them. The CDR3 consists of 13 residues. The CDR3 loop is CASTARTQETQYF. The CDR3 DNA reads TGTGCCAGCACGGCTCGAACTCAAGAGACCCAGTACTTC.

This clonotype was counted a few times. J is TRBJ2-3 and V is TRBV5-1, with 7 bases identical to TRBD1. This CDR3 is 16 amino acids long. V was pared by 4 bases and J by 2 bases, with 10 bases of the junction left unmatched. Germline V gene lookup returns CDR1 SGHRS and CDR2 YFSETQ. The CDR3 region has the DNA TGCGCCAGCAGCGGCCCCGGGACAGTCCTCACAGATACGCAGTATTTT. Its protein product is CASSGPGTVLTDTQYF.

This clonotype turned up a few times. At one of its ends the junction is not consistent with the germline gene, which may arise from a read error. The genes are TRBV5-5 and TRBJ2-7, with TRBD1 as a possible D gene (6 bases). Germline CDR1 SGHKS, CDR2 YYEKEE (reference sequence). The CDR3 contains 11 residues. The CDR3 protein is CASSLVAGEVF. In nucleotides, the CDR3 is TGTGCCAGCAGCTTGGTGGCAGGGGAAGTCTTC. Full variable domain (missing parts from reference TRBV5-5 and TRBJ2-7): DAGVTQSPTHLIKTRGQQVTLRCSPISGHKSVSWYQQVLGQGPQFIFQYYEKEERGRGNFPDRFSARQFPNYSSELNVNALLLGDSALYLCASSLVAGEVFGPGTRLTVT.

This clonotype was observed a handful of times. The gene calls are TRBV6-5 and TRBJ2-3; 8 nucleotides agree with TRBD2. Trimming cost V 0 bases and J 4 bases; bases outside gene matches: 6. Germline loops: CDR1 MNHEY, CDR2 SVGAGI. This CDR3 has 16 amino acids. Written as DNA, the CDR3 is TGTGCCAGCAGTTACTCGGGTAGCGGGGCGTCAGATACGCAGTATTTT. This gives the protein CASSYSGSGASDTQYF.

The CDR3 spells CASSREIDTGELFF. CDR3 in DNA: TGCGCCAGCAGCCGGGAAATAGACACCGGGGAGCTGTTTTTT. The chain joins TRBV4-3 to TRBJ2-2; D not resolved. There are 14 residues in the CDR3. Germline V lookup: CDR1 LGHNA, CDR2 YSLEER. Deletions cut 4 bases from V and 3 bases from J, with 9 bases between.

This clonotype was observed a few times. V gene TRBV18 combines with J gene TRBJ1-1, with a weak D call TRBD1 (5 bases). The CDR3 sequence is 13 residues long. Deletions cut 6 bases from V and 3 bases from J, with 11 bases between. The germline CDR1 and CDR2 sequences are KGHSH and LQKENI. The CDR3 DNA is TGTGCCAGCTCCCAGACAGAACACACTGAAGCTTTCTTT. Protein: CASSQTEHTEAFF. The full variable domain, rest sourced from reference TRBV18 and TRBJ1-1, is NAGVMQNPRHLVRRRGQEARLRCSPMKGHSHVYWYRQLPEEGLKFMVYLQKENIIDESGMPKERFSAEFPKEGPSILRIQQVVRGDSAAYFCASSQTEHTEAFFGQGTRLTVV.

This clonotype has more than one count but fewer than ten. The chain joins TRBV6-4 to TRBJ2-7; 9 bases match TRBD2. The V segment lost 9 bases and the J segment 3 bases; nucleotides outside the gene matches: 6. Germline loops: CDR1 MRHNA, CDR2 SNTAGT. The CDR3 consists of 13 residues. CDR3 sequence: CASGLAGDYEQYF. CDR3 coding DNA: TGTGCCAGTGGATTAGCGGGGGACTACGAGCAGTACTTC.

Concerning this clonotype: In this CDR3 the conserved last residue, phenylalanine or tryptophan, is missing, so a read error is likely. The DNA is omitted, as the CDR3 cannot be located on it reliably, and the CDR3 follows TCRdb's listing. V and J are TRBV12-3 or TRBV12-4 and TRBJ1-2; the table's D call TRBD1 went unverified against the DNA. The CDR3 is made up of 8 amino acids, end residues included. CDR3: CASGTGYS.

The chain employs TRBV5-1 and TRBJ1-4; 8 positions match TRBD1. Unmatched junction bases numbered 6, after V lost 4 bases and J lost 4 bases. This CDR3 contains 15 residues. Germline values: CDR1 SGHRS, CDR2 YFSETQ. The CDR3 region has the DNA TGCGCCAGCAGCCCGGGACAGGATTTTAATGAAAAACTGTTTTTT. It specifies CASSPGQDFNEKLFF. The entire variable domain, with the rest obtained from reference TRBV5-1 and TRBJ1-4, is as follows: KAGVTQTPRYLIKTRGQQVTLSCSPISGHRSVSWYQQTPGQGLQFLFEYFSETQRNKGNFPGRFSGRQFSNSRSEMNVSTLELGDSALYLCASSPGQDFNEKLFFGSGTQLSVL.

Here the CDR3 reads CSVSGADTQYF. The DNA of the CDR3 is TGCAGCGTTTCGGGGGCGGATACGCAGTATTTT. The chain links TRBV29-1 to TRBJ2-3, with D perhaps given as TRBD1 or TRBD2 (6 bases each). This CDR3 spans 11 amino acids. From germline, CDR1 is SQVTM and CDR2 ANQGSEA. V lost 5 bases to trimming and J lost 6 bases, with 9 bases between them.

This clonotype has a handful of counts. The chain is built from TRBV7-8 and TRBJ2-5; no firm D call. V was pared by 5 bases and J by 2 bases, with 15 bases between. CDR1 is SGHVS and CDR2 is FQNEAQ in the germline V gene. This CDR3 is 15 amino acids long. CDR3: CASSAMGMGQETQYF. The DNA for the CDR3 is TGTGCCAGCAGCGCCATGGGCATGGGACAAGAGACCCAGTACTTC.

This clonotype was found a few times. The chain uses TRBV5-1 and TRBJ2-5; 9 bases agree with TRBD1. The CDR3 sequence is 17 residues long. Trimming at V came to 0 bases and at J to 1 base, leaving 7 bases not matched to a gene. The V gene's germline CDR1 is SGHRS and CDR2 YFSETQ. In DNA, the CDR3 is TGCGCCAGCAGCTTGGAAACCGGGACAGGGCTCCAAGAGACCCAGTACTTC. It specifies CASSLETGTGLQETQYF.

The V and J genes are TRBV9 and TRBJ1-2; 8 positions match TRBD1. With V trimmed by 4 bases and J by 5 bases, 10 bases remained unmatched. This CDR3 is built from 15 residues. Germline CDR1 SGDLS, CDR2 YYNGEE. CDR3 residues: CASSKRDRLIYGYTF. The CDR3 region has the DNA TGTGCCAGCAGCAAAAGGGACAGGCTTATATATGGCTACACCTTC.

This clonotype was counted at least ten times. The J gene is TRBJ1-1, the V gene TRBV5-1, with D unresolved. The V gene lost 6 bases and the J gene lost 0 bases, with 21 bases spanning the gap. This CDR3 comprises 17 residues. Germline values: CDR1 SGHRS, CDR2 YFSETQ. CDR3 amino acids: CASTRTGSAEMNTEAFF. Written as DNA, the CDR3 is TGCGCCAGCACCCGTACCGGGAGTGCAGAGATGAACACTGAAGCTTTCTTT.

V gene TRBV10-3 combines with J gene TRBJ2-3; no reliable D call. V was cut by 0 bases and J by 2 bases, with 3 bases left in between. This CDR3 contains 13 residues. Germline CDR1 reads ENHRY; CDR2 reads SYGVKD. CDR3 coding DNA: TGTGCCATCAGTGAGTCGACCACAGATACGCAGTATTTT. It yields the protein CAISESTTDTQYF.

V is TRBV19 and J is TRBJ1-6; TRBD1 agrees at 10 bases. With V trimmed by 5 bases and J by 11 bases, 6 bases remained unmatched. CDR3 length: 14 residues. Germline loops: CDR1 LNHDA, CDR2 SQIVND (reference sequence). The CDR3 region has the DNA TGTGCCAGTAGTGGGGGACAGGGGATTACACCCCTCCACTTT. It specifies CASSGGQGITPLHF.

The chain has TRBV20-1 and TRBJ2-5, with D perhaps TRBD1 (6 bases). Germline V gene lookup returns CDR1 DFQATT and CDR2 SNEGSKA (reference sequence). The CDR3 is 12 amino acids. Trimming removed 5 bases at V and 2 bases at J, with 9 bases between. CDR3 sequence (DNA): TGCAGTGCTGTACAGGGACAAGAGACCCAGTACTTC. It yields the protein CSAVQGQETQYF.

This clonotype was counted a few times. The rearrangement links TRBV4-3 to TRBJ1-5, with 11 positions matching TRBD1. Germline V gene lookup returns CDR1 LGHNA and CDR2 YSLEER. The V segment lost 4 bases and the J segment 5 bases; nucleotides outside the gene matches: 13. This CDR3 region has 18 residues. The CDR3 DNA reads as TGCGCCAGCAGCCTAGGGGCCACCCGGGACAGGGGGTATCAGCCCCAGCATTTT. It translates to CASSLGATRDRGYQPQHF.

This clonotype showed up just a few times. The CDR3 loop reads CASRRGGLETQYF. For the CDR3, the DNA is TGTGCCAGCAGGAGAGGGGGTCTAGAGACCCAGTACTTC. The chain is built from TRBV11-2 and TRBJ2-5, with a possible D match to TRBD1 (6 bases). Trimming took off 6 bases at V and 4 bases at J, with 12 bases between the two ends. CDR3 size: 13 residues. CDR1 SGHAT and CDR2 FQNNGV come from the germline V gene.

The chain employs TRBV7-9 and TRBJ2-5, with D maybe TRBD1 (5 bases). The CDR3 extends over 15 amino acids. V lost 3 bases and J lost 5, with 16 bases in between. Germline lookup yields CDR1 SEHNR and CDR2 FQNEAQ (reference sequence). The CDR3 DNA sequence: TGTGCCAGCAGCTTCATATGGGCAGGGAAGGAGACCCAGTACTTC. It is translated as CASSFIWAGKETQYF.